This T cell receptor (beta chain) was recovered during a study of regulatory T cells in long-lasting Graves disease. Arm-PCR of CDR3 regions and iRepertoire HTBI primers were used to build TCR beta libraries. TCRdb fed the multiplex PCR reads into MiXCR, producing one record per CDR3 protein. The sample contains 550,000 to 700,000 distinct CDR3 sequences, 15% to 20% of which appear only once. Trimming removed 1 base from V and 4 bases from J, with 8 bases in between. The CDR3 runs to 14 residues. CDR1 is SEHNR, CDR2 FQNEAQ, per germline (reference sequence). This clonotype was seen a few times. Time point noted: newly diagnosed GD, antithyroid drugs for less than 3 months. With RNA extracted from PBMCs as input, the TCR library was made. These data are also associated with another study on T cells in Graves' hyperthyroidism and ophthalmopathy.

J is TRBJ2-1 and V is TRBV7-9, with D hard to call. The TCR comes from a man younger than 30 with Graves disease. This specimen consisted of peripheral blood mononuclear cells (PBMCs), obtained at new diagnosis, from a patient treated with antithyroid drugs. CDR3 nucleotides: TGTGCCAGCAGCTTAGATCAGCGTTACAATGAGCAGTTCTTC. Translating it yields CASSLDQRYNEQFF.